Listed below are T cell receptor beta chains from one sample, sequenced in a study of blood T cell repertoires in COVID-19. Produced via immunoSEQ multiplex PCR; TCRdb's table is partial and in-frame only. The table records about 170,000 clones, approximately 84% of them present only once. Sequences were obtained from peripheral blood. Every receptor here comes from a woman aged 80 or over with COVID-19, enrolled during active disease. Each CDR3 is given with its conserved first and last residue. The order of the fields is J gene, clone size, V gene, D gene, CDR3 DNA, CDR3 protein. A D gene is named only where the DNA matches it firmly. Clone size, where shown, is once, few, many, or a class for clones that have expanded.

j_gene: TRBJ1-1
abundance: -
v_gene: TRBV19
d_gene: -
CDR3nt: TGTGCCAGTAGTATAGTGGGGGGTACTGAAGCTTTCTTT
CDR3aa: CASSIVGGTEAFF

j_gene: TRBJ2-7
abundance: -
v_gene: TRBV3-1/TRBV3-2
d_gene: TRBD2
CDR3nt: TGTGCCAGCAGCCAAGAAGGACTAGCGGGGGGCCGCTCCTACGAGCAGTACTTC
CDR3aa: CASSQEGLAGGRSYEQYF

j_gene: TRBJ2-7
abundance: -
v_gene: TRBV7-9
d_gene: TRBD2
CDR3nt: TGTGCCAGCAGCTCGGGACTAGCGGGAGGCGAGCAGTACTTC
CDR3aa: CASSSGLAGGEQYF

j_gene: TRBJ1-2
abundance: -
v_gene: TRBV10-1
d_gene: TRBD1
CDR3nt: TGCGCGGACAGGGGGCCCCCTAACTATGGCTACACCTTC
CDR3aa: CADRGPPNYGYTF

j_gene: TRBJ2-7
abundance: -
v_gene: TRBV27
d_gene: -
CDR3nt: TGTGCCAGCAGGCGGCAAATTTCCTACGAGCAGTACTTC
CDR3aa: CASRRQISYEQYF

j_gene: TRBJ2-7
abundance: -
v_gene: TRBV7-6
d_gene: -
CDR3nt: TGTGCCAGCAGCTTAGGGGCAGCCTCCTACGAGCAGTACTTC
CDR3aa: CASSLGAASYEQYF

j_gene: TRBJ1-4
abundance: -
v_gene: TRBV5-1
d_gene: TRBD1
CDR3nt: TGCGCCAGCAGCTTAGGACAGGGGGCGTTGGGTAATGAAAAACTGTTTTTT
CDR3aa: CASSLGQGALGNEKLFF

j_gene: TRBJ1-6
abundance: -
v_gene: TRBV2
d_gene: -
CDR3nt: TGTGCCAGCAGTTCCCGGACAGCTAATAATTCACCCCTCCACTTT
CDR3aa: CASSSRTANNSPLHF

j_gene: TRBJ2-2
abundance: few
v_gene: TRBV2
d_gene: -
CDR3nt: TGTGCCAGCATGGCAATTGAGGACACCGGGGAGCTGTTTTTT
CDR3aa: CASMAIEDTGELFF

j_gene: TRBJ1-5
abundance: -
v_gene: TRBV18
d_gene: TRBD1
CDR3nt: TGTGCCAGCTCAGTGACAGGGAAACTCGGTCAGCCCCAGCATTTT
CDR3aa: CASSVTGKLGQPQHF

j_gene: TRBJ2-5
abundance: -
v_gene: TRBV7-9
d_gene: TRBD2
CDR3nt: TGTGCCAGCAGCAAGGGACTAGCGGGAGTTGGGCAAGAGACCCAGTACTTC
CDR3aa: CASSKGLAGVGQETQYF